This T cell receptor beta chain appears in the sequencing data of a study of cytomegalovirus exposure and HLA in healthy donors. Trimming cost V 7 bases and J 3 bases; bases outside gene matches: 7. This CDR3 spans 14 amino acids. Germline V gene lookup returns CDR1 SQVTM and CDR2 ANQGSEA. Clones were sequenced by immunoSEQ multiplex PCR, and TCRdb holds only the in-frame ones, with some missing. The sample holds some 49,000 clones, around 94% seen once. This sequence joins TRBV29-1 and TRBJ2-1, with TRBD1 matching 9 bases. Material: PBMCs. This receptor was obtained from a woman aged 18-30 years in good health and CMV-seropositive. CDR3 DNA: TGCAGCGCTCCGGGACAGGGTAACTACAATGAGCAGTTCTTC. Translating gives CSAPGQGNYNEQFF.